This TCR beta chain came from a study of blood T cell repertoires in COVID-19. Germline CDR1 and CDR2: SGHKS and YYEKEE (reference sequence). This CDR3 contains 14 residues. V shed 0 bases and J 6 bases; nucleotides not matched to a gene: 3. Some clones are missing from TCRdb's copy, which holds only in-frame ones; the method was immunoSEQ multiplex PCR. The sample shows about 440,000 clones, around nine tenths of them seen only once. This sequence joins TRBV5-5 and TRBJ1-5, with 7 bases identical to TRBD1. The source material was peripheral blood. The source of this sequence is a woman in her 30s with acute or convalescent COVID-19. CDR3 coding DNA: TGTGCCAGCAGCTTGGTTTCAGGGGGTCAGCCCCAGCATTTT. It encodes CASSLVSGGQPQHF.